The rows below give T cell receptor beta chains drawn from one sample of a study of T cell responses to AZD1222 COVID-19 vaccine. Repertoires were generated with immunoSEQ multiplex PCR, while TCRdb's copy carries only in-frame clones and drops some. The sample records 93,000 or so clones, about nine tenths being singletons. Material: peripheral blood, obtained on day 0 of AZD1222 vaccination. The receptors were sampled from an adult in good health. The CDR3 runs from the conserved cysteine through the conserved F or W. The order of the fields is clone size, V gene, D gene, J gene, CDR3 DNA, CDR3 protein. The D gene is left open where the match is weak. Expanded clones are given a class, and other clones once, few, many or no size at all.

-,TRBV4-2,-,TRBJ2-3,TGTGCCAGCAGCCAAGGCAGGGTAGGGGATACGCAGTATTTT,CASSQGRVGDTQYF
-,TRBV19,TRBD2,TRBJ2-3,TGTGCCAGTAACAGAGGCGGGGGTACCACAGATACGCAGTATTTT,CASNRGGGTTDTQYF
-,TRBV28,-,TRBJ1-1,TGTGCCAGCAGTTCCCCGGCGATGAACACTGAAGCTTTCTTT,CASSSPAMNTEAFF
-,TRBV28,-,TRBJ2-7,TGTGCCAGCAGGGGAACAGGGACCTACGAGCAGTACTTC,CASRGTGTYEQYF
-,TRBV19,-,TRBJ1-5,TGTGCCAGTAGTATTATCTCAGGCAATCAGCCCCAGCATTTT,CASSIISGNQPQHF
-,TRBV7-9,TRBD1,TRBJ1-4,TGTGCCATCCGCGTGGGGACAGGGTCAACTAATGAAAAACTGTTTTTT,CAIRVGTGSTNEKLFF
-,TRBV5-6,TRBD1,TRBJ1-1,TGTGCCAGCAGCCTGACCCACAGGGGGGGGACTGAAGCTTTCTTT,CASSLTHRGGTEAFF
-,TRBV12-3/TRBV12-4,-,TRBJ1-2,TGTGCCAGCAGTTTAGTCCAGGGCTATGGCTACACCTTC,CASSLVQGYGYTF
-,TRBV9,TRBD2,TRBJ2-1,TGTGCCAGCAGCGCAGCCGCAGGACTAGCGGTATACAATGAGCAGTTCTTC,CASSAAAGLAVYNEQFF
-,TRBV28,-,TRBJ1-5,TGTGCCAGCAGTTTATTCGGAGGGGTGAGCAATCAGCCCCAGCATTTT,CASSLFGGVSNQPQHF
-,TRBV28,TRBD1,TRBJ1-5,TGTGCCAGCAGTTTATATCCACCAGGGGGCGAAATTAAACCCCAGCATTTT,CASSLYPPGGEIKPQHF
-,TRBV9,TRBD2,TRBJ2-7,TGTGCCAGCAGCGTAGGGAGCGGGAGCTCCTACGAGCAGTACTTC,CASSVGSGSSYEQYF
-,TRBV30,-,TRBJ1-3,TGTGCCTGGAGTGTACCCCCCGGGACGCGGGGTGAGGGAAACACCATATATTTT,CAWSVPPGTRGEGNTIYF
-,TRBV29-1,-,TRBJ1-3,TGCAGCGTCCGGGAGGCCTCTGGAAACACCATATATTTT,CSVREASGNTIYF
-,TRBV7-3,-,TRBJ1-1,TGTGCCAGCAGCCTACAGGAGAACACTGAAGCTTTCTTT,CASSLQENTEAFF
-,TRBV21-1,-,TRBJ2-7,TGTGCCAGCAGCAAGGGGCCACAGCGGCCTACCTCCTACGAGCAGTACTTC,CASSKGPQRPTSYEQYF
-,TRBV4-2,-,TRBJ2-5,TGTGCCAGCAGCCAAGAAGGGGGCGGGAGATGGGAGACCCAGTACTTC,CASSQEGGGRWETQYF
-,TRBV27,-,TRBJ2-1,TGTGCCAGCAGCCTCGGCTGGGGTGGGCATGAGCAGTTCTTC,CASSLGWGGHEQFF
-,TRBV27,-,TRBJ2-2,TGTGCCACCCGGGGCTGGAGAGGGGGTAACACCGGGGAGCTGTTTTTT,CATRGWRGGNTGELFF
-,TRBV28,-,TRBJ2-7,TGTGCCAGCAGTTTACACGCGAGCTCCTACGAGCAGTACTTC,CASSLHASSYEQYF
-,TRBV28,TRBD2,TRBJ2-3,TGTGCCAGCAGTTTAGGCGGGAGGGGCACAGATACGCAGTATTTT,CASSLGGRGTDTQYF
-,TRBV5-1,TRBD2,TRBJ2-7,TGCGCCAGCAGCCGAGGACTAGCGGGGGGGGCCTACGAGCAGTACTTC,CASSRGLAGGAYEQYF
-,TRBV6-1,-,TRBJ2-7,TGTGCCAGCAGTGAAGCCCCGGGCAGCTTCCACGAGCAGTACTTC,CASSEAPGSFHEQYF
-,TRBV9,-,TRBJ2-5,TGTGCCAGCAGCGGGCGGGTTTGGGGGACCCAGTACTTC,CASSGRVWGTQYF
-,TRBV5-4,TRBD2,TRBJ2-7,TGTGCCAGCAGCCCGGGGGGTGGGACGCTAGCCTACGAGCAGTACTTC,CASSPGGGTLAYEQYF
-,TRBV15,-,TRBJ1-2,TGTGCCACCAGCAGGGGACCCGGTTTAGGCTACACCTTC,CATSRGPGLGYTF
-,TRBV29-1,TRBD2,TRBJ2-7,TGCAGCGTTGAAGGGGCTAGCGGGCTCTACGAGCAGTACTTC,CSVEGASGLYEQYF
few,TRBV3-1/TRBV3-2,-,TRBJ2-5,TGTGCCAGCAGCCAAGATGGCGCCCAGTACTTC,CASSQDGAQYF
once,TRBV5-4,-,TRBJ2-7,TGTGCCAGCAGCGGGAAGCGTACAGGAGACCAACTTCCAGGCTCCTACGAGCAGTACTTC,CASSGKRTGDQLPGSYEQYF
-,TRBV18,TRBD1,TRBJ2-1,TGTGCCAGCTCACGTATCGGACAGGACAATGAGCAGTTCTTC,CASSRIGQDNEQFF
-,TRBV30,TRBD1,TRBJ1-2,TGTGCCCGGGACAGCAGAAACTATGGCTACACCTTC,CARDSRNYGYTF
once,TRBV14,-,TRBJ1-3,TGTGCCAGCAGCCAATTGGACAGAGCCGATTCTGGAAACACCATATATTTT,CASSQLDRADSGNTIYF
-,TRBV11-2,TRBD2,TRBJ2-1,TGTGCCAGCAGCTTAGTTACTAGCGGGAGGGCCCCTGAGCAGTTCTTC,CASSLVTSGRAPEQFF
-,TRBV2,TRBD1,TRBJ1-2,TGTGCCAGCAGCCAGACAGGGGGCTGGTATGGCTACACCTTC,CASSQTGGWYGYTF
-,TRBV7-6,-,TRBJ2-2,TGTGCCAGCAGCTTAGGAGCCGTGAGAGCGGGCACCGGGGAGCTGTTTTTT,CASSLGAVRAGTGELFF
few,TRBV19,TRBD2,TRBJ2-3,TGTGCCAGTAGTCTTCTAGCGGGAGAAGGCACAGATACGCAGTATTTT,CASSLLAGEGTDTQYF
-,TRBV27,TRBD1,TRBJ1-4,TGTGCCAGCAGTTTGAACAGGGGGTATAATGAAAAACTGTTTTTT,CASSLNRGYNEKLFF
-,TRBV7-9,-,TRBJ2-5,TGTGCCACCCGAGCGTTTTTCAGCGGAGGGGTGTCAGAGACCCAGTACTTC,CATRAFFSGGVSETQYF
-,TRBV23-1,TRBD2,TRBJ2-2,TGCGCCAGCGCAAAGGGAGGGGCCACCGGGGAGCTGTTTTTT,CASAKGGATGELFF
-,TRBV11-2,TRBD1,TRBJ1-1,TGTGCCAGCAGCGCCCGACAGGGCACTGAAGCTTTCTTT,CASSARQGTEAFF
-,TRBV9,-,TRBJ1-5,TGTGCCAGCAGCGCTGGACGGATCAATCAGCCCCAGCATTTT,CASSAGRINQPQHF
-,TRBV7-2,TRBD1,TRBJ1-4,TGTGCCAGCAGCTCCTACAGGGGGTTTGGAGAAAAACTGTTTTTT,CASSSYRGFGEKLFF
-,TRBV20-1,-,TRBJ1-1,TGCAGTGCCGGGCGGGTCACTGAAGCTTTCTTT,CSAGRVTEAFF